The 32 T cell receptor beta chains reported below all come from one sample, sequenced in a study of cytomegalovirus exposure and HLA in healthy donors. Vbeta (60) and Jbeta (13) primers were used in the PCR. Repertoires were generated with immunoSEQ multiplex PCR, while TCRdb's copy carries only in-frame clones and drops some. The sample yields fewer than 120,000 clones, over 65% seen once. Specimen: PBMCs. All receptors come from a man under 40 in good health and CMV-seropositive.

The rearrangement uses TRBV7-8 and TRBJ1-2; 7 nucleotides match TRBD1. In germline, CDR1 is SGHVS, CDR2 FQNEAQ. The CDR3 covers 13 residues. V lost 6 bases and J lost 5; bases outside the gene matches: 6. This CDR3 is CASRETGDYGYTF. As DNA, the CDR3 is TGTGCCAGCAGAGAAACAGGGGATTATGGCTACACCTTC.

V usage is TRBV5-1 and J usage is TRBJ1-2; a possible D gene is TRBD1 (5 bases). Germline loops: CDR1 SGHRS, CDR2 YFSETQ. The CDR3 runs 14 residues. V lost 0 bases and J lost 1, with 7 bases in between. In nucleotides, the CDR3 is TGCGCCAGCAGCTTGGGACAGATTAACTATGGCTACACCTTC. It codes for CASSLGQINYGYTF.

This clone was counted once. The chain couples TRBV7-6 to TRBJ2-1; D not resolved. Trimming removed 4 bases from V and 8 bases from J, with 12 bases in between. The germline V gene encodes CDR1 SGHVS and CDR2 FNYEAQ. The CDR3 has 13 residues. The CDR3 region has the DNA TGTGCCAGCAGCTCTAGACCGTACGATGAGCAGTTCTTC. Translation: CASSSRPYDEQFF.

This chain connects TRBV5-1 to TRBJ1-4, with 8 nucleotides matching TRBD1. With 4 bases clipped from V and 0 bases from J, the junction kept 8 bases outside the gene matches. CDR1 SGHRS and CDR2 YFSETQ come from the germline V gene. The CDR3 runs 17 residues. The CDR3: CASSEGGTGSTNEKLFF. The CDR3 bases are TGCGCCAGCAGCGAGGGGGGGACAGGCTCAACTAATGAAAAACTGTTTTTT.

DNA for the CDR3: TGTGCCAGCAGGCAGGGGTTCTCCTACGAGCAGTACTTC. Encoded protein: CASRQGFSYEQYF. V gene TRBV27 combines with J gene TRBJ2-7; possibly TRBD1 for D (6 bases). This CDR3 is built from 13 residues. Germline V lookup: CDR1 MNHEY, CDR2 SMNVEV (reference sequence). Trimming stripped 6 bases from V and 0 bases from J, with 9 bases between.

This rearrangement joins TRBV4-1 to TRBJ1-1, with D possibly matching TRBD1 (5 bases). V lost 2 bases, J lost 5 bases, and 18 bases lay in between. Germline CDR1 is MGHRA and CDR2 is YSYEKL. The CDR3 is 16 residues long. CDR3 bases: TGCGCCAGCAGCCAATGGCAGGGAAGTGTGGGTACTGAAGCTTTCTTT. Translating gives CASSQWQGSVGTEAFF.

The chain uses TRBV6-6 and TRBJ2-1; 11 nucleotides align to TRBD2. Looked up from germline, CDR1 is MNHNY and CDR2 is SVGAGI (reference sequence). The CDR3 length is 14 residues. Unmatched junction bases numbered 5, after V lost 6 bases and J lost 7 bases. The CDR3 region is CASRLAGGRNEQFF. The CDR3 DNA sequence: TGTGCCAGCAGGCTAGCGGGGGGCCGGAATGAGCAGTTCTTC.

This chain links TRBV9 with TRBJ2-7; 7 bases fit TRBD2. Looked up from germline, CDR1 is SGDLS and CDR2 is YYNGEE. The trim removed 0 bases at V and 5 bases at J, leaving 11 bases unmatched. The CDR3 has 16 amino acids. Here the CDR3 DNA reads TGTGCCAGCAGCGTAGCCGGAGCGGGGCCTTTCGACGAGCAGTACTTC. Translating gives CASSVAGAGPFDEQYF.

This chain connects TRBV28 to TRBJ2-1, with a tentative D call TRBD2 (7 bases). This CDR3 has 15 amino acids. Trimming stripped 3 bases from V and 7 bases from J, with 16 bases between. Germline CDR1 reads MDHEN; CDR2 reads SYDVKM. CDR3 sequence reads: CASSLGGGLANEQFF. The CDR3 nucleotides are TGTGCCAGCAGTTTGGGCGGGGGCCTCGCTAATGAGCAGTTCTTC.

This clone was counted between two and nine times. This chain joins TRBV4-2 and TRBJ2-3; 12 bases map to TRBD2. This CDR3 is 23 amino acids long. V shed 0 bases and J 5 bases; nucleotides not matched to a gene: 24. The V gene's germline CDR1 is LGHNA and CDR2 YNFKEQ. The DNA for the CDR3 is TGTGCCAGCAGCCAAGATAGCTCATCTCGGCTAGCGGGGGGGCCTTGGGGGGGAGATACGCAGTATTTT. Translating it yields CASSQDSSSRLAGGPWGGDTQYF.

The chain uses TRBV4-3 and TRBJ2-1; 9 nucleotides agree with TRBD2. The CDR3 extends over 16 amino acids. Looked up from germline, CDR1 is LGHNA and CDR2 is YSLEER. Losses at the gene ends were 0 bases for V and 0 bases for J; bases not matched to a gene: 0. Here the CDR3 reads CASSQDSGSSYNEQFF. Here the CDR3 DNA reads TGCGCCAGCAGCCAAGATAGCGGGAGCTCCTACAATGAGCAGTTCTTC.

The V and J genes are TRBV5-4 and TRBJ2-3; 7 nucleotides agree with TRBD2. Germline CDR1 SGHNT, CDR2 YYREEE (reference sequence). The CDR3 is 14 residues long. The V segment lost 2 bases and the J segment 8 bases; nucleotides outside the gene matches: 8. For the CDR3, the DNA is TGTGCCAGCAGCTTTCCTAGCGGTGGGTCTACGCAGTATTTT. Its protein is CASSFPSGGSTQYF.

This clone was seen more than once but under ten times. The CDR3 nucleotides are TGTGCCAGCAGTTACTCTCAGGGTATATTTGGCTACACCTTC. This encodes CASSYSQGIFGYTF. The genes are TRBV6-6 and TRBJ1-2, with D tentatively TRBD1 (5 bases). CDR1 is MNHNY, CDR2 SVGAGI, per germline (reference sequence). The CDR3 runs to 14 residues. The germline V and J ends were trimmed by 0 bases and 7 bases, with 12 bases remaining between them.

The V gene is TRBV28, the J gene TRBJ1-2; maybe TRBD1 (5 bases). V was clipped by 0 bases and J by 8 bases, with 13 bases between them. This CDR3 has 14 residues. Germline loops: CDR1 MDHEN, CDR2 SYDVKM. The CDR3 sequence is CASSLWADTWGYTF. The CDR3 DNA is TGTGCCAGCAGTTTATGGGCGGACACTTGGGGCTACACCTTC.

Here the CDR3 reads CASSFGQGTGYTF. Written as DNA, the CDR3 is TGTGCCAGCAGTTTCGGGCAGGGCACGGGCTACACCTTC. V usage is TRBV28 and J usage is TRBJ1-2; tentative D call: TRBD1 (5 bases). Trimming pared 3 bases from V and 8 bases from J, leaving 13 bases between. This CDR3 contains 13 residues. Germline lookup yields CDR1 MDHEN and CDR2 SYDVKM.

This sequence joins TRBV30 and TRBJ2-5; the match to TRBD2 covers 12 bases. The trim removed 2 bases at V and 3 bases at J, leaving 10 bases unmatched. Germline V lookup: CDR1 GTSNPN, CDR2 SVGIG (reference sequence). This CDR3 is built from 17 residues. The CDR3 region has the DNA TGTGCCTGGAGTAGAGAGAGGACTAGCGGGGAAAAAGAGACCCAGTACTTC. The encoded protein is CAWSRERTSGEKETQYF.

This clone was found a few times. The rearrangement uses TRBV5-4 and TRBJ2-7; the match to TRBD1 covers 12 bases. CDR1 is SGHNT, CDR2 YYREEE, per germline (reference sequence). The V segment lost 2 bases and the J segment 5 bases; nucleotides outside the gene matches: 8. This CDR3 is 16 amino acids long. The CDR3 DNA reads TGTGCCAGCAGCTTACCCGCGGGACAGGGGGCAAACGAGCAGTACTTC. Protein product: CASSLPAGQGANEQYF.

The V call is TRBV27, the J call TRBJ2-7, with 10 bases matching TRBD2. The trim removed 8 bases at V and 2 bases at J, leaving 6 bases unmatched. The CDR3 is 14 residues long. Germline V CDR1 and CDR2: MNHEY, SMNVEV (reference sequence). This CDR3 is CASGTSGDPYEQYF. The CDR3 DNA follows: TGTGCCAGCGGAACTAGCGGGGACCCCTACGAGCAGTACTTC.

Here the CDR3 reads CASNTRMEHEQFF. The CDR3 DNA follows: TGTGCCAGTAACACTAGAATGGAGCATGAGCAGTTCTTC. The chain couples TRBV7-9 to TRBJ2-1, with D possibly matching TRBD2 (5 bases). This CDR3 has 13 amino acids. Germline-derived CDR1 and CDR2 are SEHNR and FQNEAQ (reference sequence). The ends were cut back, 9 bases at V and 8 bases at J, with 17 bases in the middle.

The chain carries TRBV15 and TRBJ2-7; 9 bases are a match to TRBD1. Germline CDR1 LNHNV, CDR2 YYDKDF (reference sequence). The CDR3 has 14 residues. The V gene end was trimmed by 5 bases and the J gene end by 3 bases; junction bases not matched to a gene: 5. CDR3 amino acids: CATSSDRGGYEQYF. The CDR3 DNA follows: TGTGCCACCAGCTCGGACAGGGGAGGCTACGAGCAGTACTTC.

This chain joins TRBV6-1 and TRBJ2-7, with D unclear. This CDR3 has 15 amino acids. V was clipped by 0 bases and J by 1 base, with 10 bases between them. CDR1 and CDR2 (germline): MNHNS, SASEGT. CDR3 nucleotide sequence: TGTGCCAGCAGTGAAGCAATTGCCCTATCCTACGAGCAGTACTTC. This sequence encodes CASSEAIALSYEQYF.

The chain employs TRBV7-2 and TRBJ2-5; possible D gene TRBD1, 6 bases. This CDR3 is built from 15 residues. Trimming took off 5 bases at V and 0 bases at J, with 13 bases between the two ends. Germline V gene lookup returns CDR1 SGHTA and CDR2 FQGNSA. CDR3: CASSLWTDHQETQYF. Here the CDR3 DNA reads TGTGCCAGCAGCCTTTGGACAGACCACCAAGAGACCCAGTACTTC. The entire variable domain, with the rest obtained from reference TRBV7-2 and TRBJ2-5, is as follows: GAGVSQSPSNKVTEKGKDVELRCDPISGHTALYWYRQSLGQGLEFLIYFQGNSAPDKSGLPSDRFSAERTGGSVSTLTIQRTQQEDSAVYLCASSLWTDHQETQYFGPGTRLLVL.

The J gene is TRBJ1-1, the V gene TRBV18; no firm D call. V was clipped by 6 bases and J by 2 bases, with 4 bases between them. Germline V lookup: CDR1 KGHSH, CDR2 LQKENI. The CDR3 runs to 11 residues. The CDR3 coding sequence is TGTGCCAGCTCCCCTAACACTGAAGCTTTCTTT. Protein sequence: CASSPNTEAFF.

The chain carries TRBV5-6 and TRBJ1-6; a weak D match, TRBD1 (6 bases). The CDR3 extends over 16 amino acids. Germline assignment: CDR1 SGHDT and CDR2 YYEEEE. Trimming took 0 bases from V and 3 from J, leaving 10 bases between them. The CDR3 sequence: CASSLVQGNYNSPLHF. The CDR3 nucleotides read TGTGCCAGCAGCTTGGTTCAGGGGAACTATAATTCACCCCTCCACTTT. Combining the CDR3 with reference TRBV5-6 and TRBJ1-6 gives the whole variable domain DAGVTQSPTHLIKTRGQQVTLRCSPKSGHDTVSWYQQALGQGPQFIFQYYEEEERQRGNFPDRFSGHQFPNYSSELNVNALLLGDSALYLCASSLVQGNYNSPLHFGNGTRLTVT.

About this clone: The final CDR3 position lacks the conserved phenylalanine or tryptophan, pointing to a likely read error. This rearrangement joins TRBV5-6 to TRBJ2-2; TRBD2 matches 8 bases. After removal of 2 bases from V and 4 bases from J, the junction contained 4 bases not matched to a gene. The CDR3 runs to 15 residues. CDR1 and CDR2 (germline): SGHDT, YYEEEE. DNA for the CDR3: TGTGCCAGCAGCTTACGGGGGGGCGTCACCGGGGAGCTGTTTCTT. Protein product: CASSLRGGVTGELFL.

The chain recombines TRBV15 with TRBJ2-7, with D possibly being TRBD1 (6 bases). This CDR3 comprises 14 residues. The germline V and J ends were trimmed by 4 bases and 2 bases, with 12 bases remaining between them. Germline V gives CDR1 LNHNV, CDR2 YYDKDF (reference sequence). DNA of the CDR3: TGTGCCACCAGCAACAGGGCCTCTCCCTACGAGCAGTACTTC. Translation: CATSNRASPYEQYF. Complete variable domain (other parts from reference TRBV15 and TRBJ2-7): DAMVIQNPRYQVTQFGKPVTLSCSQTLNHNVMYWYQQKSSQAPKLLFHYYDKDFNNEADTPDNFQSRRPNTSFCFLDIRSPGLGDTAMYLCATSNRASPYEQYFGPGTRLTVT.

This chain uses TRBV27 with TRBJ1-5, with a weak D call TRBD1 (5 bases). The germline V gene encodes CDR1 MNHEY and CDR2 SMNVEV (reference sequence). V was cut by 8 bases and J by 9 bases, with 23 bases left in between. The CDR3 sequence is 15 residues long. The DNA of the CDR3 is TGTGCCAGCGGCCGTTTGCAGGACGGGAGGGGGCCCCAGCATTTT. It yields the protein CASGRLQDGRGPQHF.

Note on this clone: Other DNA sequences in the same sample also yield this CDR3. The chain carries TRBV4-1 and TRBJ2-1, with TRBD2 matching 9 bases. Germline lookup yields CDR1 MGHRA and CDR2 YSYEKL. The V gene end was trimmed by 4 bases and the J gene end by 2 bases; junction bases not matched to a gene: 12. CDR3 length equals 18 residues. The CDR3 here is CASSPLSRLAGPYNEQFF. The CDR3 nucleotides read TGCGCCAGCAGCCCGTTATCTAGGCTAGCGGGGCCCTACAATGAGCAGTTCTTC.

The V and J genes are TRBV5-4 and TRBJ2-3, with TRBD2 identical over 11 bases. The germline V gene has CDR1 SGHNT and CDR2 YYREEE (reference sequence). This CDR3 contains 15 residues. V shed 4 bases and J 2 bases; nucleotides not matched to a gene: 3. The CDR3 is CASSATSGATDTQYF. The CDR3 bases are TGTGCCAGCAGCGCGACTAGCGGGGCCACAGATACGCAGTATTTT.

V usage is TRBV28 and J usage is TRBJ2-7; the D gene is possibly TRBD1 (6 bases). Deletions cut 5 bases from V and 2 bases from J, with 16 bases between. This CDR3 has 15 residues. Germline V gene lookup returns CDR1 MDHEN and CDR2 SYDVKM. CDR3 coding DNA: TGTGCCAGCAGTCCCCCGACAGGTTACCCCTACGAGCAGTACTTC. Protein sequence: CASSPPTGYPYEQYF.

V is TRBV9 and J is TRBJ2-1; 16 bases align to TRBD2. The CDR3 is made up of 18 amino acids. Trimming took 1 base from V and 2 from J; bases not matched to a gene: 3. The germline V gene encodes CDR1 SGDLS and CDR2 YYNGEE. CDR3 coding DNA: TGTGCCAGCAGCGTATCGGGACTAGCGGGGGGGCCCTACAATGAGCAGTTCTTC. Its protein product is CASSVSGLAGGPYNEQFF.

This clone is medium-sized by share. The chain is built from TRBV6-5 and TRBJ1-4; 8 nucleotides line up with TRBD1. The CDR3 totals 15 residues. Germline CDR1 and CDR2: MNHEY and SVGAGI. V was clipped by 4 bases and J by 7 bases; unmatched bases: 8. CDR3 in DNA: TGTGCCAGCAGTTTGACAGGGGAAATAAGTGAAAAACTGTTTTTT. Translation: CASSLTGEISEKLFF.